The present entry profiles one TCR beta chain with its context. The data were obtained in a study of blood T cell repertoires in COVID-19. Whole-study context: In each case, the material was cDNA or gDNA derived from T cells, B-cell-depleted T cells, or PBMCs.

As processed by the authors: It was from reference gene primer amplification that nucleated cell counts were estimated. Sequencing was performed with immunoSEQ multiplex PCR; in TCRdb, only in-frame clones are kept and a portion is missing. V, J and clone size are taken as reported in that table, and D and trimming were inferred from the DNA itself. The sample shows 270,000 or so clones, less than 90% of them seen only once. This CDR3 contains 15 residues. The V segment lost 5 bases and the J segment 6 bases; nucleotides outside the gene matches: 8. CDR1 SNHLY and CDR2 FYNNEI come from the germline V gene.

Material for sequencing was peripheral blood. The clonotype comes from a human donor in a cohort sampled during active COVID-19. The J gene is TRBJ2-2, the V gene TRBV2, with 8 bases identical to TRBD2. CDR3 bases: TGTGCCAGCAGTAAAAGCGGGAGTAGCGCCGGGGAGCTGTTTTTT. Translating gives CASSKSGSSAGELFF.